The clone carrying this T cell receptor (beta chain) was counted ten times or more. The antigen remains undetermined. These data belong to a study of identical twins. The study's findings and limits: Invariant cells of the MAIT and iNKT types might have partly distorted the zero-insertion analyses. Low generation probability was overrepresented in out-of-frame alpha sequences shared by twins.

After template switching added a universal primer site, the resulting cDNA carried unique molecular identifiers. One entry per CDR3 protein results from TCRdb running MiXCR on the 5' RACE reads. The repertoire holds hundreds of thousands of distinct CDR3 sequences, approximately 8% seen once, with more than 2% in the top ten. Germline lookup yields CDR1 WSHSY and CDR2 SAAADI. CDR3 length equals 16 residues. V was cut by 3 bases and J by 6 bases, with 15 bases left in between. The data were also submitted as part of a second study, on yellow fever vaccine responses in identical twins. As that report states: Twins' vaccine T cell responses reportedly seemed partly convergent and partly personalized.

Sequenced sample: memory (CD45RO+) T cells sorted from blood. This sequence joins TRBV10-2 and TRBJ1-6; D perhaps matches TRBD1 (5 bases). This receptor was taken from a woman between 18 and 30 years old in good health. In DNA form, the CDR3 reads TGCGCCAGCAGTGAATCCCCGGGACTGGGTAATTCACCCCTCCACTTT. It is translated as CASSESPGLGNSPLHF.